One and the same sample provided the 17 T cell receptor beta chains below, sequenced in a study of T cells after yellow fever vaccination (dated by TCRdb to between 2018 and 2020). The treatment or condition label for this specimen denotes: live attenuated yellow fever vaccine strain. Libraries were constructed by 5' RACE. For sequencing, an Illumina HiSeq 2500 was employed. TCRdb reprocessing: public reads trimmed at Q25 with fastp, clones called with MiXCR, in-frame beta chains kept. Each CDR3 protein gets just one entry, which takes the most common genes and DNA from the rows behind it. Across this sample there are some 560,000 distinct CDR3 sequences, with around 16% seen only once. The ten largest clones take up approximately 15% of the sample. The source material was PBMCs, sampled more than 4 days after the first yellow fever vaccination. The receptor source for this set is a man aged 18 to 30 who received the YFV17D yellow fever vaccine.

V is TRBV28 and J is TRBJ2-7, with TRBD1 matching 7 bases. CDR3 length: 14 amino acids. V lost 6 bases, J lost 5 bases, and 10 bases stayed unmatched. CDR1 and CDR2 (germline): MDHEN, SYDVKM. This chain's CDR3 is CASSRTTGQDEQYV. Written as DNA, the CDR3 is TGTGCCAGCAGCCGAACGACAGGGCAAGACGAGCAGTACGTC.

This clonotype occurred a few times. The V gene is TRBV3-1, the J gene TRBJ1-5; no clear D. This CDR3 has 14 residues. V lost 1 base and J lost 4, with 8 bases in between. Germline V gene lookup returns CDR1 LGHDT and CDR2 YNNKEL (reference sequence). The CDR3 DNA reads TGTGCCAGCAGCCAAGTCTACAGTAATCAGCCCCAGCATTTT. Translation gives CASSQVYSNQPQHF.

This clonotype appeared a few times. V and J are TRBV18 and TRBJ2-2, with no clear D. The CDR3 has 15 residues. Between the trimmed V and J ends, which lost 3 bases and 2 bases, there was a span of 10 bases. The germline V gene has CDR1 KGHSH and CDR2 LQKENI. CDR3 in amino acids: CASSPSGLNTGELFF. CDR3 DNA sequence: TGTGCCAGCTCACCCTCAGGTTTAAACACCGGGGAGCTGTTTTTT.

Written as DNA, the CDR3 is TGTGCCACCAGCAGAGAAATCGACCCCCGTCAGTTCTTC. It specifies CATSREIDPRQFF. The V call is TRBV15, the J call TRBJ2-1; D is unclear. Germline V gene data show CDR1 as LNHNV and CDR2 as YYDKDF (reference sequence). This CDR3 comprises 13 residues. Trimming shortened V by 0 bases and J by 13 bases, and 13 bases separated the two germline ends.

The genes are TRBV29-1 and TRBJ1-2; D uncertain. CDR3 length equals 11 residues. Germline assignment: CDR1 SQVTM and CDR2 ANQGSEA. The V end was cut by 5 bases, the J end by 5 bases, with 9 bases between. The chain's CDR3 is CSVRGNYGYTF. For the CDR3, the DNA is TGCAGCGTTCGGGGAAATTATGGCTACACCTTC.

This clonotype was observed a few times. V gene TRBV10-3 combines with J gene TRBJ1-2; 8 bases align to TRBD1. CDR3 length: 13 amino acids. V dropped 6 bases and J dropped 0; count of bases not matched to a gene: 0. From germline, CDR1 is ENHRY and CDR2 SYGVKD. The CDR3 nucleotides read TGTGCCATCAGGGACAGGGCTAACTATGGCTACACCTTC. Its translation is CAIRDRANYGYTF.

There are a few counts of this clonotype. The chain carries TRBV5-1 and TRBJ1-2; D possibly corresponds to TRBD1 (5 bases). The V end lost 0 bases, the J end lost 8 bases, and 20 bases lay between the germline ends. The CDR3 extends over 16 amino acids. CDR1 and CDR2 (germline): SGHRS, YFSETQ. CDR3 amino acids: CASSLDSGPEKGGYTF. CDR3 DNA: TGCGCCAGCAGCTTGGATTCGGGACCCGAGAAGGGCGGCTACACCTTC. Using reference TRBV5-1 and TRBJ1-2 for the parts outside the CDR3, the full variable domain is KAGVTQTPRYLIKTRGQQVTLSCSPISGHRSVSWYQQTPGQGLQFLFEYFSETQRNKGNFPGRFSGRQFSNSRSEMNVSTLELGDSALYLCASSLDSGPEKGGYTFGSGTRLTVV.

CDR3 in amino acids: CASSLAGRGTRGPLHF. CDR3 coding DNA: TGTGCCAGCAGCTTAGCCGGTAGGGGGACTAGGGGACCCCTCCACTTT. The chain recombines TRBV7-2 with TRBJ1-6; possibly TRBD1 for D (6 bases). The CDR3 sequence is 16 residues long. V was clipped by 0 bases and J by 12 bases, with 18 bases between them. Germline V gene sequence: CDR1 SGHTA, CDR2 FQGNSA.

The gene calls are TRBV7-2 and TRBJ1-5; tentative D call: TRBD1 (5 bases). The germline V gene has CDR1 SGHTA and CDR2 FQGNSA. The CDR3 loop spans 13 amino acids. V was cut by 1 base and J by 7 bases, with 8 bases left in between. The CDR3 DNA is TGTGCCAGCAGCTTAGTTAGGGGACAGCCCCAGCATTTT. It encodes CASSLVRGQPQHF.

The chain couples TRBV7-6 to TRBJ2-7; D may be TRBD1 (5 bases). The CDR3 covers 13 residues. V was trimmed by 5 bases and J by 4 bases, leaving 12 bases between them. The V gene's germline CDR1 is SGHVS and CDR2 FNYEAQ. CDR3 in amino acids: CASSPVGAYEQYV. In DNA form, the CDR3 reads TGTGCCAGCAGCCCAGTAGGGGCTTACGAGCAGTACGTC.

The chain couples TRBV6-2 or TRBV6-3 to TRBJ2-5, with D maybe TRBD2 (5 bases). This CDR3 is 14 amino acids long. Trimming cost V 6 bases and J 2 bases, with 13 bases left between them. Looked up from germline, CDR1 is MNHEY and CDR2 is SVGEGT. In nucleotides, the CDR3 is TGTGCCAGCAGCCCGACGGGGATACAAGAGACCCAGTACTTC. It specifies CASSPTGIQETQYF.

The rearrangement uses TRBV30 and TRBJ2-3; maybe TRBD2 (5 bases). The length of the CDR3 is 11 residues. Germline V gene lookup returns CDR1 GTSNPN and CDR2 SVGIG (reference sequence). The V end lost 8 bases, the J end lost 4 bases, and 10 bases lay between the germline ends. The CDR3 loop is CALDGADTQYF. CDR3 DNA sequence: TGTGCCCTGGACGGGGCAGATACGCAGTATTTT.

This clonotype was seen more than once but under ten times. The chain is built from TRBV5-4 and TRBJ2-2; maybe TRBD1 (5 bases). The ends were cut back, 4 bases at V and 4 bases at J, with 11 bases in the middle. CDR1 and CDR2 (germline): SGHNT, YYREEE (reference sequence). CDR3 length: 14 amino acids. The CDR3: CASSGQVGTGELFF. In DNA, the CDR3 is TGTGCCAGCAGCGGACAAGTCGGCACCGGGGAGCTGTTTTTT.

This clonotype was observed a handful of times. The chain combines TRBV7-2 with TRBJ2-1, with no clear D. CDR3 length: 11 amino acids. Trimming shortened V by 7 bases and J by 15 bases, and 16 bases separated the two germline ends. CDR1 and CDR2 (germline): SGHTA, FQGNSA. The CDR3 nucleotides are TGTGCCAGCACCACGGGCCCACGGCCGTTCTTC. Encoded protein: CASTTGPRPFF.

This clonotype was counted only a few times. V and J are TRBV9 and TRBJ1-1; 10 bases map to TRBD1. With 2 bases clipped from V and 4 bases from J, the junction kept 8 bases outside the gene matches. There are 16 residues in the CDR3. Germline values: CDR1 SGDLS, CDR2 YYNGEE. The CDR3 bases are TGTGCCAGCAGCGTCGGGACAGGGGATCTCGGCACTGAAGCTTTCTTT. It yields the protein CASSVGTGDLGTEAFF.

The V gene is TRBV5-6, the J gene TRBJ2-2; TRBD2 might be the D (5 bases). The CDR3 is made up of 15 amino acids. V was clipped by 3 bases and J by 2 bases, with 11 bases between them. CDR1 SGHDT and CDR2 YYEEEE come from the germline V gene. CDR3 amino acids: CASSSGLTNTGELFF. CDR3 in DNA: TGTGCCAGCAGCTCCGGACTGACTAACACCGGGGAGCTGTTTTTT.

This clonotype was found many times. The chain uses TRBV7-3 and TRBJ1-1; 7 bases map to TRBD1. Germline CDR1 reads SGHTA; CDR2 reads FQGTGA. This CDR3 has 13 amino acids. The V segment lost 4 bases and the J segment 2 bases; nucleotides outside the gene matches: 1. CDR3 DNA: TGTGCCAGCAGCTGGGACAGTAACACTGAAGCTTTCTTT. It translates to CASSWDSNTEAFF.